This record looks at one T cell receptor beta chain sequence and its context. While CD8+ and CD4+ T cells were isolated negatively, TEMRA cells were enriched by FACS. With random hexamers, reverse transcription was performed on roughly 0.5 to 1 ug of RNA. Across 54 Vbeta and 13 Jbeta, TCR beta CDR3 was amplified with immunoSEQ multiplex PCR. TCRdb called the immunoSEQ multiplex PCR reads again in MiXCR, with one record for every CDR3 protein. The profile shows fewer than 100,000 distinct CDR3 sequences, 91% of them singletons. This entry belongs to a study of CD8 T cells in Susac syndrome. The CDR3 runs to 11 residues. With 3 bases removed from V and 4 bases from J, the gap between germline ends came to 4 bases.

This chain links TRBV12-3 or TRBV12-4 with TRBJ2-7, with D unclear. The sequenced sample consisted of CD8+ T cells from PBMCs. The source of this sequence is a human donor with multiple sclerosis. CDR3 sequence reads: CASSFGYEQYF. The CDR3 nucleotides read TGTGCCAGCAGTTTTGGGTACGAGCAGTACTTC.